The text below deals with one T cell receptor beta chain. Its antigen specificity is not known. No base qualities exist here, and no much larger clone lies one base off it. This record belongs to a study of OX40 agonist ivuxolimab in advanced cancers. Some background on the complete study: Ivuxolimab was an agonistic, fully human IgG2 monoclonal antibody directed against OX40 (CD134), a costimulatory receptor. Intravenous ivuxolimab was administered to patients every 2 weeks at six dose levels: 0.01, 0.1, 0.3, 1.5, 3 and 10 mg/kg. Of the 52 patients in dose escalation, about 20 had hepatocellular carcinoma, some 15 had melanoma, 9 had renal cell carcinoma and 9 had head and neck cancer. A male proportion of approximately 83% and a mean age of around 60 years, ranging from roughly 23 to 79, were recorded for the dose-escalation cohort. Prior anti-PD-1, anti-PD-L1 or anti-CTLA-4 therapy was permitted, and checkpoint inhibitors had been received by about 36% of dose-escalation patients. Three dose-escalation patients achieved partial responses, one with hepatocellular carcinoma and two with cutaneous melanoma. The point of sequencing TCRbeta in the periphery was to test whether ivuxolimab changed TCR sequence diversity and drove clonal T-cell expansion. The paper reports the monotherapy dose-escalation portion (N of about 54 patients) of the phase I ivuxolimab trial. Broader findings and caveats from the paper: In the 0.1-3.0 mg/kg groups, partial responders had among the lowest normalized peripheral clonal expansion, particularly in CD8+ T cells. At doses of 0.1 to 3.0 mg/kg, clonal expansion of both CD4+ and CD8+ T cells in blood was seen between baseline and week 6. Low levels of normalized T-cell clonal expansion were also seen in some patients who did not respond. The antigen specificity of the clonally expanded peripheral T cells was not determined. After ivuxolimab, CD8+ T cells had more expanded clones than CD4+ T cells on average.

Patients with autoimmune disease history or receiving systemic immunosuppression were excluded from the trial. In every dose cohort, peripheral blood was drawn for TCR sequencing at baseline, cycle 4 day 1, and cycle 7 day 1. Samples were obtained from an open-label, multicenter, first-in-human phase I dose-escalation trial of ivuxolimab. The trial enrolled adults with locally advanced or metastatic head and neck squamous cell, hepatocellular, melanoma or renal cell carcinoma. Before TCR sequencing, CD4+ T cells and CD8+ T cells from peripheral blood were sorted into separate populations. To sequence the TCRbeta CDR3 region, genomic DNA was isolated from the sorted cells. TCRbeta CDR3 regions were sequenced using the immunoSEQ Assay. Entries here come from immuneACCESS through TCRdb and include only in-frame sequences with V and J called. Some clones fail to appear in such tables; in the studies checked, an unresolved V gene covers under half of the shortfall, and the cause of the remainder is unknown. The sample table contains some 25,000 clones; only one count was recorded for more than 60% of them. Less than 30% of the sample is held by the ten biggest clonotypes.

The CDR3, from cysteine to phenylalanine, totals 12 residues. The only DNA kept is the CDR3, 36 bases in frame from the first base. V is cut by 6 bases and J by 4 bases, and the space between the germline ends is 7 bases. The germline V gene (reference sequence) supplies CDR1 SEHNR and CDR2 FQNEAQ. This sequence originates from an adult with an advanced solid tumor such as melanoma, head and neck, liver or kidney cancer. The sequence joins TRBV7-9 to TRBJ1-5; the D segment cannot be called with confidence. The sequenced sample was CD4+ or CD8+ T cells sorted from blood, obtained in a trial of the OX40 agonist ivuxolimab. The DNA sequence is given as TGTGCCAGCAGTGACGAGAATCAGCCCCAGCATTTT. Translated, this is CASSDENQPQHF.